One T cell receptor beta chain is described in this entry. This entry comes from a study of T-cell reconstitution after alpha-beta-depleted transplantation in children. CDR1 is LGHNA and CDR2 is YSLEER in the germline V gene. J gave up 12 bases and V 0 bases, and 9 bases lay outside the gene matches. This CDR3 is 16 amino acids long. Unique molecular identifiers were used to barcode this TCRbeta library. TCRdb re-called the PCR reads with MiXCR, one entry per CDR3 protein. The sample records hundreds of thousands of distinct CDR3 sequences, 15% to 20% being singletons. The specimen comprised PBMCs, mostly from graft donor cells, sampled 360 days after TCRalphabeta/CD19-depleted stem cell transplant. The receptor was derived from a boy under two years old who had a stem cell transplant for Wiskott-Aldrich syndrome, so the T cells may come from the graft donor. The chain combines TRBV4-3 with TRBJ2-1; 12 bases agree with TRBD2. CDR3 region: CASSQEASGRAGGQFF. CDR3 coding DNA: TGCGCCAGCAGCCAAGAAGCTAGCGGGAGGGCCGGAGGGCAGTTCTTC.